This TCR beta chain was identified during a study of blood T cell repertoires in COVID-19 (TCRdb year 2020). Regarding the research as a whole: Collaborator samples came from the United States, Italy and Spain and covered acute and convalescent phases of COVID-19. A de-identified subject ID, COVID-19 status, age in years and sex were almost always included in the sample metadata. HLA class I and class II types, where available, came from metadata supplied by the sample provider rather than from assay-based typing. A freely available public database, intended as a resource for researchers studying the immune response to SARS-CoV-2, is where the repertoires were released. Deeply sampled blood TCRbeta repertoires from subjects exposed to, actively infected with, or recovered from COVID-19 were included in the dataset. The prospective study material was composed of cDNA or gDNA derived from T cells, B-cell-depleted T cells, or PBMCs. Samples came from the ongoing ImmuneRACE study (first 160 participants) plus 1,254 subjects from 6 global collaborators. Here is what the overall study found, with its caveats: Clinical and demographic metadata were provided uncurated, with the amount varying by source and participant.

A second Seattle source provided samples from volunteer blood donors who had recovered from COVID-19. Collaborating institutions collected whole blood in K2EDTA tubes following their own protocols. For TCRbeta analysis, collaborators shipped samples as frozen whole blood, isolated PBMCs, or DNA extracted from either of those sample types. TCRbeta CDR3 regions were amplified from genomic DNA by means of the immunoSEQ Assay, a bias-controlled multiplex PCR. The authors' analysis ran thus. The number of nucleated cells in each sample was estimated from the amplification of reference gene primers within the assay. To quantify the absolute abundance of each unique TCRbeta CDR3 rearrangement, sequence reads were collapsed and filtered. For each sample, productive Simpson clonality was calculated as the square root of Simpson's diversity index across productive rearrangements. Not all clones reach the TCRdb copy of this immuneACCESS table, which keeps in-frame sequences only. Checked studies attribute under half of the gap to unresolved V genes and leave the rest unexplained. V and J calls and clone size come straight from that table; D and trimming were deduced from the DNA. The sample profile shows about 260,000 clones; more than 75% of them were found once. The top ten clonotypes cover around 1.5% of the sample.

Remarks on this clone: The antigen this receptor binds is unknown. The record has no base qualities; no much larger clone is one base away.

The CDR3 covers 15 residues, taking in both the cysteine and the phenylalanine. Only the CDR3 DNA is retained, 45 bases long and in frame from the first base. V and J lose 6 bases and 10 bases, and a span of 22 bases separates them. As encoded in the germline V gene (reference sequence), CDR1 is LGHDT while CDR2 is YNNKEL. Sequencing input: peripheral blood. This clonotype was sampled from a woman aged 35 to 49 who had recovered from COVID-19. The chain was built from TRBV3-1 (or the pseudogene TRBV3-2) and TRBJ2-1; possibly the D gene is TRBD2, per 6 matching bases. The CDR3 in this case is CASRRDPPNPSEQFF. Here is the DNA: TGTGCCAGCAGGCGGGACCCCCCGAACCCCTCCGAGCAGTTCTTC.